A single sample is the source of the 8 T cell receptor beta chains below, sequenced in a study of blood T cell repertoires in COVID-19. Sequencing was performed with immunoSEQ multiplex PCR; in TCRdb, only in-frame clones are kept and a portion is missing. Of under 300,000 clones listed, about nine tenths are singletons. Source material: PBMCs or T cells enriched from blood (not recorded which). Every receptor here comes from a woman aged 18 to 35 who had recovered from COVID-19.

This clone was recorded once. This chain connects TRBV11-3 to TRBJ2-1; TRBD2 aligns across 10 bases. V lost 5 bases and J lost 8; bases outside the gene matches: 9. Germline-derived CDR1 and CDR2 are SGHNT and YENEEA. The CDR3 sequence is 15 residues long. CDR3 nucleotides: TGTGCCAGCAGCCTCCCACTAGCGGGGAGGCATGAGCAGTTCTTC. Amino acids: CASSLPLAGRHEQFF.

The CDR3 bases are TGTGCCAGCAGTTTGACAGATGAAGCTTTCTTT. Protein: CASSLTDEAFF. This chain links TRBV12-3 or TRBV12-4 with TRBJ1-1; tentatively, D is TRBD1 (5 bases). The CDR3 is made up of 11 amino acids. V was shortened by 3 bases and J by 7 bases, with 6 bases between the two germline ends.

CDR3 loop: CASSEAERTYEQYF. As DNA, the CDR3 is TGTGCCAGCAGTGAAGCGGAGCGTACCTACGAGCAGTACTTC. The chain couples TRBV6-1 to TRBJ2-7; D unclear. The V gene lost 0 bases and the J gene lost 2 bases, with 8 bases spanning the gap. The germline CDR1 and CDR2 sequences are MNHNS and SASEGT. The CDR3 has 14 amino acids.

This chain joins TRBV5-4 and TRBJ2-5; maybe TRBD1 (6 bases). The CDR3 spans 16 residues. Germline V CDR1 and CDR2: SGHNT, YYREEE (reference sequence). V was clipped by 6 bases and J by 5 bases, with 23 bases between them. In DNA form, the CDR3 reads TGTGCCAGCACCCCCCGGAGGTGGGGGCCTGAGGAGACCCAGTACTTC. Amino acid sequence: CASTPRRWGPEETQYF.

This clone was counted only a few times. The chain couples TRBV29-1 to TRBJ2-3, with TRBD2 matching 9 bases. This CDR3 is 14 amino acids long. Germline values: CDR1 SQVTM, CDR2 ANQGSEA. V lost 7 bases, J lost 5 bases, and 10 bases stayed unmatched. The CDR3 loop is CSGGSGGPQDTQYF. CDR3 DNA: TGCAGCGGGGGTAGCGGGGGCCCGCAAGATACGCAGTATTTT.

The V call is TRBV5-5, the J call TRBJ1-2, with D possibly matching TRBD1 (6 bases). The germline gives CDR1 SGHKS, CDR2 YYEKEE (reference sequence). This CDR3 contains 15 residues. The V end was cut by 4 bases, the J end by 7 bases, with 20 bases between. Here the CDR3 DNA reads TGTGCCAGCAGCCCGCCGACAGGAGGAATGGGTGGCTACACCTTC. It yields the protein CASSPPTGGMGGYTF.

The chain links TRBV19 to TRBJ1-6; the D gene is possibly TRBD1 (5 bases). This CDR3 has 12 amino acids. CDR1 LNHDA and CDR2 SQIVND come from the germline V gene (reference sequence). V was clipped by 9 bases and J by 10 bases, with 13 bases between them. In DNA form, the CDR3 reads TGTGCCAGCCGGGACTCGGAATCACCCCTCCACTTT. Its translation: CASRDSESPLHF.

This chain links TRBV15 with TRBJ2-7; weak D call: TRBD1 (6 bases). Germline assignment: CDR1 LNHNV and CDR2 YYDKDF (reference sequence). The CDR3 loop spans 14 amino acids. Trimming took off 1 base at V and 2 bases at J, with 9 bases between the two ends. The chain's CDR3 is CATSRAQGTYEQYF. The DNA for the CDR3 is TGTGCCACCAGCAGAGCTCAGGGGACCTACGAGCAGTACTTC.